This note documents a single T cell receptor beta chain sequence. The data are from a study of shared clonotypes between healthy human individuals. Repertoires were generated with immunoSEQ multiplex PCR, while TCRdb's copy carries only in-frame clones and drops some. Of over a million clones in the sample, 70% to 80% are singletons; the top ten hold about 1.5%. The TCR was taken from a man aged 18 to 30 in good health. Material: memory CD4+ T cells sorted from blood. Specified subset: CD45RA-negative fraction.

DNA for the CDR3: TGTGCCAGTAGTATGGGTACTATAACGAAGAACACCGGGGAGCTGTTTTTT. Translated: CASSMGTITKNTGELFF. The J gene is TRBJ2-2, the V gene TRBV19; D remains ambiguous. The CDR3 runs 17 residues. V was clipped by 3 bases and J by 1 base, with 15 bases between them. Germline V gene lookup returns CDR1 LNHDA and CDR2 SQIVND (reference sequence).